The source of this T cell receptor (beta chain) is a study of blood T cell repertoires in COVID-19. Study summary: Samples of COVID-19 (acute and convalescent) were obtained from the United States, Italy and Spain.

Original processing methods: Estimation of nucleated cell counts was performed using reference gene primer amplification. Measured with immunoSEQ multiplex PCR; TCRdb has only the in-frame clones, and not every one. V and J calls and clone size come straight from that table; D and trimming were deduced from the DNA. The table shows fewer than 350,000 clones, with 70% to 90% occurring only once. The CDR3 sequence is 14 residues long. The germline V gene has CDR1 LNHDA and CDR2 SQIVND (reference sequence). Losses at the gene ends were 7 bases for V and 6 bases for J; bases not matched to a gene: 9. This clone has a single count. Assignment of participants to cohorts was predicated upon participant-reported clinical history.

This sequence joins TRBV19 and TRBJ1-5, with 7 bases lining up with TRBD1. The receptor comes from a man younger than 40 who had recovered from COVID-19. The sequenced sample consisted of PBMCs or T cells enriched from blood (not recorded which). CDR3 DNA: TGTGCCAGTATGGAAAGGGGGCAGGCTCAGCCCCAGCATTTT. The encoded protein is CASMERGQAQPQHF.